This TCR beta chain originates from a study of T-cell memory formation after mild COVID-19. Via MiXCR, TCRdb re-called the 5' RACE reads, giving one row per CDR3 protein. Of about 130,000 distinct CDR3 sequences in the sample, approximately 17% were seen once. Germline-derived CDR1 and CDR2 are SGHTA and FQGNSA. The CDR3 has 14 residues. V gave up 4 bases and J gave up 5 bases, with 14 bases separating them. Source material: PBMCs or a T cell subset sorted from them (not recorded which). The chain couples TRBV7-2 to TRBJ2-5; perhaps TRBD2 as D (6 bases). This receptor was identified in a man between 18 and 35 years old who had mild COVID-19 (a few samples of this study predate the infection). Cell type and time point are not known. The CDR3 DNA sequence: TGTGCCAGCAGCTACTATACTAGCAGGGAGACCCAGTACTTC. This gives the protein CASSYYTSRETQYF.